Included here is one TCR beta chain sequence, with context. This library used around 400 ng RNA and molecular barcoded adaptors spanning alpha/delta and beta/gamma chains. TCRdb analysed the reads with MiXCR anew, one entry per CDR3 protein. The sample contains 93,000 or so distinct CDR3 sequences, around a fifth of which appear only once. The V end was cut by 7 bases, the J end by 1 base, with 10 bases between. This CDR3 is 13 amino acids long. Germline V CDR1 and CDR2: KGHSH, LQKENI. At the time of active disease, bone marrow was collected from every patient. The source of the sample is a study of read filtering for tumor transcriptome and immune sequencing.

The sequence was obtained from a donor over 35 with multiple myeloma. What was sequenced was a population of CD138-negative cells sorted from bone marrow. The rearrangement uses TRBV18 and TRBJ1-1, with unresolved D. The CDR3: CASLASSNTEAFF. CDR3 sequence (DNA): TGTGCCAGCTTGGCCTCCTCGAACACTGAAGCTTTCTTT.